These 22 T cell receptor beta chains were sequenced from one sample in a study of response to subunit inactivated influenza vaccine. TCRdb independently ran MiXCR on the RT-PCR reads; one entry per CDR3 protein. Of about 800,000 distinct CDR3 sequences in the sample, around 20% were seen once. The material was PBMCs from blood, obtained about 5 days after vaccination. The source is a man aged 50 or older who received an inactivated influenza vaccine.

This clonotype has ten or more counts. The V and J genes are TRBV14 and TRBJ2-2, with D possibly being TRBD1 (6 bases). In germline, CDR1 is SGHDN, CDR2 FVKESK. Trimming pared 0 bases from V and 3 bases from J, leaving 17 bases between. The length of the CDR3 is 18 residues. CDR3 sequence (DNA): TGTGCCAGCAGCCAAGATCGGGCAGGGGCTCGGTACACCGGGGAGCTGTTTTTT. This sequence encodes CASSQDRAGARYTGELFF.

This clonotype is categorized as medium-sized. The chain recombines TRBV7-9 with TRBJ1-1, with 9 bases fitting TRBD1. Germline CDR1 is SEHNR and CDR2 is FQNEAQ (reference sequence). This CDR3 spans 13 amino acids. After removal of 1 base from V and 10 bases from J, the junction contained 4 bases not matched to a gene. The CDR3 sequence: CASSLEQGASAFF. CDR3 DNA: TGTGCCAGCAGCTTAGAACAGGGGGCATCAGCTTTCTTT.

This clonotype has a handful of counts. The rearrangement uses TRBV5-5 and TRBJ1-2; D may be TRBD1 (6 bases). The CDR3 contains 13 residues. V was cut by 1 base and J by 8 bases, with 12 bases left in between. Germline CDR1 is SGHKS and CDR2 is YYEKEE (reference sequence). The CDR3 region is CASSLMGAIGYTF. CDR3 nucleotides: TGTGCCAGCAGCTTGATGGGGGCGATCGGCTACACCTTC.

This clonotype was seen more than once but under ten times. V usage is TRBV29-1 and J usage is TRBJ2-3; perhaps D is TRBD1 or TRBD2 (6 bases each). The germline V and J ends were trimmed by 2 bases and 2 bases, with 11 bases remaining between them. The CDR3 is 14 amino acids. Germline values: CDR1 SQVTM, CDR2 ANQGSEA. CDR3 sequence (DNA): TGCAGCGTTGAAAGGGGGGCAGTCACAGATACGCAGTATTTT. It encodes CSVERGAVTDTQYF.

Only a few counts were recorded for this clonotype. The rearrangement links TRBV29-1 to TRBJ1-2, with a weak D call TRBD1 (6 bases). Trimming pared 3 bases from V and 1 base from J, leaving 15 bases between. CDR1 is SQVTM, CDR2 ANQGSEA, per germline. The CDR3 spans 15 residues. CDR3 region: CSVDATGPYNYGYTF. The CDR3 DNA follows: TGCAGCGTTGACGCGACAGGCCCTTATAACTATGGCTACACCTTC.

This clonotype was recorded many times. The gene calls are TRBV24-1 and TRBJ2-1; tentative D call: TRBD2 (6 bases). The CDR3 loop spans 18 amino acids. Looked up from germline, CDR1 is KGHDR and CDR2 is SFDVKD. Trimming took off 3 bases at V and 2 bases at J, with 19 bases between the two ends. The CDR3 DNA reads as TGTGCCACCAGTGATCCAGACTCGGGAGTGGGGGCCTACAATGAGCAGTTCTTC. Its translation is CATSDPDSGVGAYNEQFF.

This clonotype has more than one count but fewer than ten. This chain uses TRBV4-3 with TRBJ2-5; no reliable D call. The CDR3 totals 13 residues. Trimming left V 1 base short and J 5 bases short, with 8 bases between. CDR1 LGHNA and CDR2 YSLEER come from the germline V gene. This chain's CDR3 is CASSQGWVETQYF. DNA of the CDR3: TGCGCCAGCAGCCAAGGGTGGGTGGAGACCCAGTACTTC.

The chain is built from TRBV9 and TRBJ2-1; 10 bases agree with TRBD2. The CDR3 extends over 16 amino acids. From germline, CDR1 is SGDLS and CDR2 YYNGEE. V was pared by 4 bases and J by 4 bases, with 8 bases of the junction left unmatched. The CDR3 DNA reads as TGTGCCAGCAGCCCCTCAGCGGGAGGGCCATACAATGAGCAGTTCTTC. This codes for CASSPSAGGPYNEQFF.

In its sample, this clonotype was seen a few times. V usage is TRBV29-1 and J usage is TRBJ2-3; 8 nucleotides agree with TRBD1. The CDR3 runs 15 residues. V gave up 5 bases and J gave up 0 bases; unmatched junction bases: 7. Germline V CDR1 and CDR2: SQVTM, ANQGSEA. The CDR3 is CSVRTGLTSTDTQYF. The DNA of the CDR3 is TGCAGCGTTAGGACAGGGTTAACTAGCACAGATACGCAGTATTTT.

This clonotype has a handful of counts. The chain links TRBV20-1 to TRBJ2-1; the D gene is possibly TRBD2 (6 bases). Germline CDR1 and CDR2: DFQATT and SNEGSKA (reference sequence). This CDR3 spans 12 amino acids. The ends were cut back, 3 bases at V and 8 bases at J, with 11 bases in the middle. CDR3 nucleotides: TGCAGTGCTAGCGGGACTGGCCATGAGCAGTTCTTC. It specifies CSASGTGHEQFF.

This clonotype appeared a few times. The V gene is TRBV20-1, the J gene TRBJ2-3, with 9 bases that match TRBD2. From germline, CDR1 is DFQATT and CDR2 SNEGSKA (reference sequence). J was trimmed by 2 bases and V by 6 bases; bases with no gene match: 21. The CDR3 consists of 19 residues. This chain's CDR3 is CSARAAGGSSGSLTDTQYF. CDR3 DNA sequence: TGCAGTGCCCGCGCCGCAGGTGGGAGTAGCGGGAGTCTCACAGATACGCAGTATTTT.

The genes are TRBV14 and TRBJ2-2, with 7 nucleotides matching TRBD2. The V gene's germline CDR1 is SGHDN and CDR2 FVKESK. This CDR3 contains 16 residues. V lost 4 bases to trimming and J lost 2 bases; unmatched junction nucleotides: 7. The CDR3 region has the DNA TGTGCCAGCAGCCCAAATAGCGGGTTTAACACCGGGGAGCTGTTTTTT. Translated, it gives CASSPNSGFNTGELFF. Together with reference TRBV14 and TRBJ2-2, the CDR3 gives the full variable domain: EAGVTQFPSHSVIEKGQTVTLRCDPISGHDNLYWYRRVMGKEIKFLLHFVKESKQDESGMPNNRFLAERTGGTYSTLKVQPAELEDSGVYFCASSPNSGFNTGELFFGEGSRLTVL.

J is TRBJ2-1 and V is TRBV27; D remains unclear. V was trimmed by 1 base and J by 6 bases, leaving 16 bases between them. Looked up from germline, CDR1 is MNHEY and CDR2 is SMNVEV (reference sequence). The CDR3 covers 16 residues. The CDR3 loop is CASSLLLANPSNEQFF. CDR3 coding DNA: TGTGCCAGCAGTTTATTACTCGCGAATCCCTCCAATGAGCAGTTCTTC.

This clonotype has ten or more counts. The chain combines TRBV4-3 with TRBJ1-3; no reliable D call. Trimming removed 0 bases at V and 0 bases at J, with 6 bases between. The CDR3 has 15 amino acids. Germline V gene data show CDR1 as LGHNA and CDR2 as YSLEER. The CDR3 sequence is CASSQDASSGNTIYF. DNA of the CDR3: TGCGCCAGCAGCCAAGATGCGTCCTCTGGAAACACCATATATTTT.

This clonotype was seen more than once but under ten times. The chain recombines TRBV20-1 with TRBJ2-7; tentatively, D is TRBD2 (7 bases). Trimming pared 6 bases from V and 7 bases from J, leaving 22 bases between. Germline lookup yields CDR1 DFQATT and CDR2 SNEGSKA (reference sequence). The CDR3 runs 14 residues. The CDR3 DNA reads TGCAGTGCCCATCAGGGGAGGGAGTTGGGGGAGCAGTACTTC. It translates to CSAHQGRELGEQYF.

Written as DNA, the CDR3 is TGTGCCAGCAGCTTAGGGGGGCTACCAACCAATCAGCCCCAGCATTTT. Encoded protein: CASSLGGLPTNQPQHF. V and J are TRBV7-2 and TRBJ1-5; a weak D match, TRBD1 (6 bases). V was trimmed by 1 base and J by 3 bases, leaving 13 bases between them. In germline, CDR1 is SGHTA, CDR2 FQGNSA. The CDR3 totals 16 residues.

This clonotype has just a few counts. The chain has TRBV20-1 and TRBJ2-3; D gene uncertain. Between the trimmed V and J ends, which lost 0 bases and 0 bases, there was a span of 16 bases. This CDR3 is 17 amino acids long. Germline CDR1 reads DFQATT; CDR2 reads SNEGSKA (reference sequence). The CDR3 DNA is TGCAGTGCTAGAGATCCCACGGGCGTCTCTAGCACAGATACGCAGTATTTT. This sequence encodes CSARDPTGVSSTDTQYF.

This clonotype was seen more than once but under ten times. The V and J genes are TRBV4-2 and TRBJ1-5; no firm D call. CDR1 is LGHNA, CDR2 YNFKEQ, per germline. V was shortened by 1 base and J by 4 bases, with 11 bases between the two germline ends. The CDR3 length is 15 residues. The CDR3 DNA follows: TGTGCCAGCAGCCAAGCCCCACCGGGGAATCAGCCCCAGCATTTT. It codes for CASSQAPPGNQPQHF.

The chain recombines TRBV7-2 with TRBJ2-3; the D is unclear. The CDR3 has 13 residues. V lost 5 bases and J lost 4, with 10 bases in between. Germline V gives CDR1 SGHTA, CDR2 FQGNSA. CDR3 residues: CASSTSVADTQYF. The CDR3 DNA follows: TGTGCCAGCAGCACCTCAGTAGCAGATACGCAGTATTTT.

This clonotype was counted only a few times. This chain joins TRBV7-2 and TRBJ2-1, with 7 bases aligning to TRBD2. The CDR3 sequence is 16 residues long. Trimming took 2 bases from V and 6 from J; bases not matched to a gene: 10. In germline, CDR1 is SGHTA, CDR2 FQGNSA. Here the CDR3 reads CASSLHRAGASNEQFF. The CDR3 nucleotides read TGTGCCAGCAGCTTACATCGCGCGGGAGCCTCCAATGAGCAGTTCTTC.

This clonotype was found a few times. The chain recombines TRBV5-1 with TRBJ1-4, with D perhaps matching TRBD1 (6 bases). Germline V gives CDR1 SGHRS, CDR2 YFSETQ. V lost 2 bases to trimming and J lost 8 bases, with 16 bases between them. CDR3 length equals 15 residues. The CDR3 sequence: CASSLRPGVAEKLFF. The CDR3 nucleotides read TGCGCCAGCAGCTTACGGCCAGGGGTAGCGGAAAAACTGTTTTTT.

The gene calls are TRBV18 and TRBJ2-3; unclear D gene. The CDR3 is 13 residues long. The V gene's germline CDR1 is KGHSH and CDR2 LQKENI. The V and J ends lost 4 bases and 4 bases respectively, with 9 bases between them. CDR3 coding DNA: TGTGCCAGCTCACAGTTAACCGCAGATACGCAGTATTTT. Its protein product is CASSQLTADTQYF.